Listed here is a single T cell receptor (beta chain). Antigen specificity is unknown. Just one base apart from a much larger clone, this may be a read error. These data are taken from a study of molecular identifiers for immune sequencing clone quantification. Previously described methods and listed TCR primers produced bulk TCR libraries. TCRdb re-derived calls from the PCR reads in MiXCR, one entry per CDR3 protein. The data contain about 320,000 distinct CDR3 sequences, roughly a fifth of them singletons. Between roughly 18,000 and 1,100,000 sorted cells, with 10%, 30% or 50% RNA, yielded naive CD8 libraries. Naive CD8 T cells, phenotype CD8+CD4-CCR7+CD45RA+, were sorted. Findings and caveats of the study: Naive cells had under 1% of molecules in clones above 20 RNA copies, effectors over 97%.

Germline V gene data show CDR1 as MDHEN and CDR2 as SYDVKM. Trimming cost V 5 bases and J 0 bases, with 14 bases left between them. The CDR3 runs 15 residues. Material: naive CD8+ T cells from blood, with Jurkat cell RNA spiked in. Subset reported: FACS-sorted CD8+CD4-CCR7+CD45RA+ naive T cells. This sequence was found in a human donor in good health. Some libraries in this study had Jurkat cell RNA spiked in. V gene TRBV28 combines with J gene TRBJ2-7; TRBD2 might be the D (5 bases). CDR3 in DNA: TGTGCCAGCAGTCTCCGGGGTCCAAGCTCCTACGAGCAGTACTTC. It encodes CASSLRGPSSYEQYF.